These 14 T cell receptor gamma chains were all obtained from the same sample, sequenced in a study of gamma delta lymphoproliferative disorders and STAT genes. TCRdb reanalyzed the multiplex PCR reads using CATT. The sample includes roughly 4,500 gamma-chain clones, approximately 8% of them seen just once. Genomic DNA from isolated PBMCs served as the sequencing template. The sample consisted of blood. These receptor sequences come from a human donor in good health.

As concerns this clone: Because the CDR3's place on the DNA is in doubt, the DNA is left out and the CDR3 is given as listed by TCRdb. CDR3 in amino acids: CATWDRPNIRNSLAVEQHF. The J gene is uncalled and the V gene is TRGV8. Germline V gives CDR1 VENAVY, CDR2 YDSYNSRV. Inclusive of both ends, the CDR3 amounts to 19 amino acids.

This clone has a count of ten or more. The V and J genes are TRGV9 and TRGJ1 or TRGJ2. Here the J gene came from matching the DNA to germline, since TCRdb omits it. Looked up from germline, CDR1 is GITISATS and CDR2 is ISYDGTV (reference sequence). After removal of 3 bases from V and 2 bases from J, the junction contained 4 bases not matched to a gene. The CDR3 runs to 13 residues. The chain's CDR3 is CALWETYYYKKLF. The CDR3 DNA is TGTGCCTTGTGGGAGACTTATTATTATAAGAAACTCTTT.

In this sample, this clone turned up many times. J is TRGJ1 or TRGJ2 and V is TRGV3. TCRdb offers no J gene call, so here the DNA was matched to germline to obtain one. The CDR3 consists of 12 residues. J gave up 8 bases and V 0 bases, and 4 bases lay outside the gene matches. Germline values: CDR1 VTNTFY, CDR2 YDVSTARD (reference sequence). The CDR3 region has the DNA TGTGCCACCTGGGACAGGCCGGATAAGAAACTCTTT. This encodes CATWDRPDKKLF.

In this sample, this clone is medium-sized. J is TRGJP1 and V is TRGV10. The J gene was missing in TCRdb and was found by matching the end of the DNA to germline. TRGV10 is noted as an ORF with a role that remains uncertain. The CDR3 is made up of 18 amino acids. V was clipped by 8 bases and J by 2 bases; unmatched bases: 18. The CDR3: CAAWDFCTTETTGWFKIF. CDR3 sequence (DNA): TGTGCTGCGTGGGATTTTTGTACAACAGAAACCACTGGTTGGTTCAAGATATTT.

This clone is termed medium-sized. The chain links TRGV4 to TRGJ1 or TRGJ2. The J gene is not listed in TCRdb, so it was assigned here from a DNA match to germline. The CDR3 has 15 residues. With V trimmed by 0 bases and J by 5 bases, 10 bases remained unmatched. From germline, CDR1 is EGSTGY and CDR2 YDSYTSSV. The CDR3 region is CATWDGWWANYKKLF. The CDR3 region has the DNA TGTGCCACCTGGGATGGGTGGTGGGCAAATTATAAGAAACTCTTT.

By share of the sample, this clone is medium-sized. This chain uses TRGV4 with TRGJP1. No J gene is reported in TCRdb; it was inferred here by comparing the DNA with germline. V was pared by 6 bases and J by 0 bases, with 7 bases of the junction left unmatched. CDR3 length: 15 amino acids. Germline V gene data show CDR1 as EGSTGY and CDR2 as YDSYTSSV. For the CDR3, the DNA is TGTGCCACCTGGCACACATATACCACTGGTTGGTTCAAGATATTT. Its translation: CATWHTYTTGWFKIF.

This clone is medium-sized in the sample. The identical CDR3 is also encoded by other nucleotide sequences in the sample. The J gene is TRGJ1 or TRGJ2, the V gene TRGV8. TCRdb leaves out the J gene; it was filled in here by matching the DNA to germline. Germline V gives CDR1 VENAVY, CDR2 YDSYNSRV. CDR3 length: 14 amino acids. Germline trimming cut 1 base from V and 4 bases from J; bases unmatched to any gene: 7. In DNA, the CDR3 is TGTGCCACCTGGGATAGCCCTATATATTATAAGAAACTCTTT. Residues: CATWDSPIYYKKLF.

By sample share, this clone is medium-sized. The chain couples TRGV10 to TRGJ1 or TRGJ2. TCRdb is silent on the J gene; assignment here came from matching the DNA to germline. TRGV10 is flagged as an ORF with uncertain function. The CDR3 sequence is 10 residues long. After removal of 8 bases from V and 11 bases from J, the junction contained 7 bases not matched to a gene. The chain's CDR3 is CAAWDCEKLF. The CDR3 DNA follows: TGTGCTGCGTGGGATTGCGAGAAACTCTTT.

This clone is medium-sized within its sample. The gene calls are TRGV9 and TRGJ1 or TRGJ2. The J gene, missing from TCRdb, was assigned here through DNA to germline matching. V trimming: 0 bases; J trimming: 7 bases; junction bases outside the gene matches: 6. The CDR3 length is 13 residues. Germline CDR1 reads GITISATS; CDR2 reads ISYDGTV (reference sequence). The CDR3 sequence: CALWEVQRYKKLF. CDR3 DNA sequence: TGTGCCTTGTGGGAGGTGCAACGATATAAGAAACTCTTT.

The gene calls are TRGV2 and TRGJ1 or TRGJ2. The J gene, missing from TCRdb, was assigned here through DNA to germline matching. V shed 3 bases, J shed 5 bases, and the junction held 10 bases outside the gene matches. Germline-derived CDR1 and CDR2 are EGSNGY and YDSYNSKV. The CDR3 runs to 14 residues. CDR3 loop: CATWDRTLDYKKLF. CDR3 nucleotide sequence: TGTGCCACCTGGGACCGGACGCTTGATTATAAGAAACTCTTT.

Points on this clone: No DNA is shown, since the ends of the CDR3 on it are uncertain; the CDR3 is the one TCRdb lists. The V gene reported is TRGV9; the J gene is uncalled. The CDR3 adds up to 17 amino acids, both ends counted. Germline CDR1 is GITISATS and CDR2 is ISYDGTV (reference sequence). CDR3: CALWEIIRNSLAVEQHF.

This clone was seen repeatedly, ten times or more. This rearrangement joins TRGV5 to TRGJP1. The J gene was missing in TCRdb and was found by matching the end of the DNA to germline. The J segment lost 7 bases and the V segment lost 0 bases, leaving 8 bases of the junction unmatched. The CDR3 is 15 amino acids. CDR1 and CDR2 from the germline V gene are VINAFY and YDVSNSKD. For the CDR3, the DNA is TGTGCCACCTGGGACAGGCACAGCTGTGGTTGGTTCAAGATATTT. Amino acids: CATWDRHSCGWFKIF.

Note on this clone: No DNA is shown, since the ends of the CDR3 on it are uncertain; the CDR3 is the one TCRdb lists. No J gene was called, and the V gene is TRGV4. CDR1 is EGSTGY and CDR2 is YDSYTSSV in the germline V gene. The CDR3 comprises 19 residues, both ends counted. The CDR3 region is CATWDRFIIRNSLAVEQHF.

By share, this clone counts as medium-sized. The J gene has no call, while the V gene is TRGV10. TRGV10 falls under the ORF class, with uncertain function. This CDR3 contains 11 residues. The CDR3 spells CAAWDWEKLLF. In DNA form, the CDR3 reads TGTGCTGCGTGGGATTGGGAAAAGTTACTCTTT.